This T cell receptor beta chain originates from a study of blood T cell repertoires in COVID-19. The overall study: The origin of the acute and convalescent COVID-19 samples was the United States, Italy and Spain. PBMCs, B-cell-depleted T cells, or T cells were the source of the cDNA or gDNA that made up the material.

The CDR3 totals 16 residues. After removal of 4 bases from V and 7 bases from J, the junction contained 13 bases not matched to a gene. Germline V gene data show CDR1 as SGHRS and CDR2 as YFSETQ. Generated by immunoSEQ multiplex PCR, the TCRdb table keeps only in-frame clones and is missing some. The sample contains 50,000 to 70,000 clones, around 87% of which appear only once. This clonotype originated in a man aged 60-69 years with active or convalescent COVID-19. The sample taken for sequencing was peripheral blood. The V gene is TRBV5-1, the J gene TRBJ2-7; 11 nucleotides line up with TRBD2. CDR3 DNA sequence: TGCGCCAGCAGCCTAAATCGGTTAGCGGGGGGGAGAGAGCAGTACTTC. Translated, it gives CASSLNRLAGGREQYF.